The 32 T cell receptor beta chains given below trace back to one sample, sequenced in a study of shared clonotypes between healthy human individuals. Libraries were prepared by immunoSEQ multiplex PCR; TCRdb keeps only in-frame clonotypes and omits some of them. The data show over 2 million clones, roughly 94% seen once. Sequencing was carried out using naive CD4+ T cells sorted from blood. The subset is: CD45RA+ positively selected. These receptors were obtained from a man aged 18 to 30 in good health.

CDR3 DNA: TGTGCCAGCACTCTTCCGGGGACAGGGGCAAACTATGGCTACACCTTC. Translated: CASTLPGTGANYGYTF. The chain has TRBV28 and TRBJ1-2, with 10 nucleotides matching TRBD1. V was pared by 7 bases and J by 2 bases, with 10 bases of the junction left unmatched. The CDR3 covers 16 residues. The germline gives CDR1 MDHEN, CDR2 SYDVKM.

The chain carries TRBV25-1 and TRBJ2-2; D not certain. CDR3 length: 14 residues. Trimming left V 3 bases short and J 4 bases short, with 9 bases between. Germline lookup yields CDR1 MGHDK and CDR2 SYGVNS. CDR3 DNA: TGTGCCAGCAGTGATGCTGTACTCACCGGGGAGCTGTTTTTT. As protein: CASSDAVLTGELFF.

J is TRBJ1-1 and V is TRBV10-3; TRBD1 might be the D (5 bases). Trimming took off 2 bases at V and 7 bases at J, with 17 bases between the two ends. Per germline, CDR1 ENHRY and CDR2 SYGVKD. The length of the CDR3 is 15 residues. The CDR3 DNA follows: TGTGCCATCAGTGAGGTGAACGCGGCAGACAGTGAAGCTTTCTTT. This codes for CAISEVNAADSEAFF.

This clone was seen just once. CDR3 bases: TGTGCCAGCACAGGGGTCCGGGCTCAGCCCCAGCATTTT. It translates to CASTGVRAQPQHF. The chain joins TRBV6-6 to TRBJ1-5; weak D call: TRBD1 (6 bases). Germline V gene sequence: CDR1 MNHNY, CDR2 SVGAGI (reference sequence). The CDR3 extends over 13 amino acids. V lost 7 bases and J 6 bases, leaving 13 bases between the germline ends.

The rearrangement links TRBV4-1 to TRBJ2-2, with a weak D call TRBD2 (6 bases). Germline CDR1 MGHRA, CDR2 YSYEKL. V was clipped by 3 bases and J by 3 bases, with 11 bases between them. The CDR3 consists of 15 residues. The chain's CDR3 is CASSQLTGDTGELFF. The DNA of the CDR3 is TGCGCCAGCAGCCAGCTTACGGGGGACACCGGGGAGCTGTTTTTT.

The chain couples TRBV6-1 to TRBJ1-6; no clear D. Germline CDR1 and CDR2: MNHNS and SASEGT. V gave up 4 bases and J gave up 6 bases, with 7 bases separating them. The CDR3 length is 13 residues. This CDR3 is CASSAGINSPLHF. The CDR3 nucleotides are TGTGCCAGCAGTGCAGGAATTAATTCACCCCTCCACTTT.

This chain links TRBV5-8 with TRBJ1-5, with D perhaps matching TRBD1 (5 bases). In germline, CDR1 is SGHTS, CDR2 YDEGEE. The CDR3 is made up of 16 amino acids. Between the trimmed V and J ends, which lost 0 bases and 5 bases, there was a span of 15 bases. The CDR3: CASSLGFLLGHQPQHF. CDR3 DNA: TGTGCCAGCAGCTTGGGGTTTCTTTTGGGGCATCAGCCCCAGCATTTT.

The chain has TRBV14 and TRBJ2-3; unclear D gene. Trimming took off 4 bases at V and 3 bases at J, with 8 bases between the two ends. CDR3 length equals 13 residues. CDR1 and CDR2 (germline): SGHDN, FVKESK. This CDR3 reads CASSPLGTDTQYF. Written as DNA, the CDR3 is TGTGCCAGCAGCCCTCTGGGGACAGATACGCAGTATTTT.

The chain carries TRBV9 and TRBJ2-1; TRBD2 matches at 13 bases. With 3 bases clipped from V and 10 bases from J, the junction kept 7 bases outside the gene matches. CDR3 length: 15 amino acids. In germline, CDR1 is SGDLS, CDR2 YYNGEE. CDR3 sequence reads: CASSAGLAGDLEQFF. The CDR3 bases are TGTGCCAGCAGCGCAGGACTAGCGGGAGATCTAGAGCAGTTCTTC.

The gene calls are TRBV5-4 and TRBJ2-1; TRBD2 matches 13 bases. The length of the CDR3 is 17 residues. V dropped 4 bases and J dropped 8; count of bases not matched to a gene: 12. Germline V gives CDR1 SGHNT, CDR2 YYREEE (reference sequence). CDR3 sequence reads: CASSPGLAGAGGDEQFF. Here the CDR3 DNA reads TGTGCCAGCAGCCCCGGACTAGCGGGGGCCGGGGGCGATGAGCAGTTCTTC.

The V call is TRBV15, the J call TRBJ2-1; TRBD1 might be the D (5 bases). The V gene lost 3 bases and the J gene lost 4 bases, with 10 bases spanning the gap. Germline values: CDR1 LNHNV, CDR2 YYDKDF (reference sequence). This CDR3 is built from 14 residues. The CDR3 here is CATSSIPGYNEQFF. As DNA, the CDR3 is TGTGCCACCAGCAGTATCCCAGGGTACAATGAGCAGTTCTTC. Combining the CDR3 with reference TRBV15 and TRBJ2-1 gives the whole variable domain DAMVIQNPRYQVTQFGKPVTLSCSQTLNHNVMYWYQQKSSQAPKLLFHYYDKDFNNEADTPDNFQSRRPNTSFCFLDIRSPGLGDTAMYLCATSSIPGYNEQFFGPGTRLTVL.

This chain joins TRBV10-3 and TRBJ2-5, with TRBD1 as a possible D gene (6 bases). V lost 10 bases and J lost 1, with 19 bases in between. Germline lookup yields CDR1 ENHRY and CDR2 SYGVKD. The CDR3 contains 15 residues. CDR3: CASANYGQTQETQYF. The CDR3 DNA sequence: TGTGCCAGCGCAAACTACGGACAGACCCAAGAGACCCAGTACTTC.

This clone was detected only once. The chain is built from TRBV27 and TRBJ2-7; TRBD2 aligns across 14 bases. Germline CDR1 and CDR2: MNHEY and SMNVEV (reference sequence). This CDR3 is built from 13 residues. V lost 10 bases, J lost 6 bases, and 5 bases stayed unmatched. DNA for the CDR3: TGTGCCACGGGGACTAGCGGGGGCCGCGAGCAGTACTTC. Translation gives CATGTSGGREQYF.

CDR3 nucleotides: TGTGCCAGCAGGACAGGGCCCCAAGAGACCCAGTACTTC. Protein: CASRTGPQETQYF. The chain joins TRBV6-6 to TRBJ2-5; 7 bases fit TRBD1. Germline V gives CDR1 MNHNY, CDR2 SVGAGI (reference sequence). Unmatched junction bases numbered 2, after V lost 6 bases and J lost 1 base. This CDR3 has 13 residues.

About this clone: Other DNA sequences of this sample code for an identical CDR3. This chain's CDR3 is CASSLTTYEQYF. CDR3 nucleotide sequence: TGTGCCAGCAGCTTAACGACCTACGAGCAGTACTTC. The V gene is TRBV7-2, the J gene TRBJ2-7; D uncertain. This CDR3 region has 12 residues. V shed 2 bases and J shed 2 bases, with 4 bases lying between them. The germline CDR1 and CDR2 sequences are SGHTA and FQGNSA.

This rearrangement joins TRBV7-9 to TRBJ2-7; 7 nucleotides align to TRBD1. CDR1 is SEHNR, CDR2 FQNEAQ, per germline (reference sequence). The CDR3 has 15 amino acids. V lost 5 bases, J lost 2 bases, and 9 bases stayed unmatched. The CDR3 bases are TGTGCCAGCAGCCCCCCGGGACAGACGACCTACGAGCAGTACTTC. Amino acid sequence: CASSPPGQTTYEQYF. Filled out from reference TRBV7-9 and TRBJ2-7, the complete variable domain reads DTGVSQNPRHKITKRGQNVTFRCDPISEHNRLYWYRQTLGQGPEFLTYFQNEAQLEKSRLLSDRFSAERPKGSFSTLEIQRTEQGDSAMYLCASSPPGQTTYEQYFGPGTRLTVT.

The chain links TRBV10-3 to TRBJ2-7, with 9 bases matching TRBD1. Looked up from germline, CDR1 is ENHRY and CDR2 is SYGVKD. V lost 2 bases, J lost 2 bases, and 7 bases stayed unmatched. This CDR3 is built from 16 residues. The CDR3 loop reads CAISEGAGTGTYEQYF. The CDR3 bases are TGTGCCATCAGTGAGGGTGCCGGGACAGGGACCTACGAGCAGTACTTC.

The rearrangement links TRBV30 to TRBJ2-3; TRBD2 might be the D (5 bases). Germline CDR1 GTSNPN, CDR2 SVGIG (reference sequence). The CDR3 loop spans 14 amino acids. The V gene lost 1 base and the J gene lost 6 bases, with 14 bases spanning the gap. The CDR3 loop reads CAWSGTGGWDTQYF. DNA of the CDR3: TGTGCCTGGAGTGGAACGGGCGGGTGGGATACGCAGTATTTT.

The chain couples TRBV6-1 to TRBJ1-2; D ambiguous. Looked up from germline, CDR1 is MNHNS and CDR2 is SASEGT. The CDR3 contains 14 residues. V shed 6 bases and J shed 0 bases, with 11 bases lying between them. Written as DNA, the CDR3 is TGTGCCAGCAGCCCCGGCCAGACTAACTATGGCTACACCTTC. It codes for CASSPGQTNYGYTF.

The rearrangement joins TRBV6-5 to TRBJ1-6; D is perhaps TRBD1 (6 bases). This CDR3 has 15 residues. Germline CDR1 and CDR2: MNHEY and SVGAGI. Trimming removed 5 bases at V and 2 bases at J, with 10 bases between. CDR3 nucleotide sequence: TGTGCCAGCAGTCAACAGGGTACCTATAATTCACCCCTCCACTTT. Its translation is CASSQQGTYNSPLHF.

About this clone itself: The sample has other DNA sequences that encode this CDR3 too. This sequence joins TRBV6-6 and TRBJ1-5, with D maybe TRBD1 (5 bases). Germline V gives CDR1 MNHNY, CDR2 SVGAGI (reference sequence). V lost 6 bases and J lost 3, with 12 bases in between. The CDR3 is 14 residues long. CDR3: CASSRGDSNQPQHF. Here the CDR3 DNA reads TGTGCCAGCAGCCGAGGGGATTCCAATCAGCCCCAGCATTTT.

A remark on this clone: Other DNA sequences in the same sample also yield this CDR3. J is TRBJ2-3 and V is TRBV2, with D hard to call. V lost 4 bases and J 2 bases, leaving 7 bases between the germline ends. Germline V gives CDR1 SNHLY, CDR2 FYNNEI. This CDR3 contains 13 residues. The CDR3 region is CASSGQSTDTQYF. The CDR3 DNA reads TGTGCCAGCAGTGGACAATCCACAGATACGCAGTATTTT.

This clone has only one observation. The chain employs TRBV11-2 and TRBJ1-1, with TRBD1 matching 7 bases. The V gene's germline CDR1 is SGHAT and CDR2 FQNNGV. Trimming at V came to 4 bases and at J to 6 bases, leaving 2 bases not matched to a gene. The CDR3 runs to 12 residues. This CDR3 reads CASSWGTAEAFF. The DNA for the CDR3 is TGTGCCAGCAGCTGGGGGACAGCTGAAGCTTTCTTT.

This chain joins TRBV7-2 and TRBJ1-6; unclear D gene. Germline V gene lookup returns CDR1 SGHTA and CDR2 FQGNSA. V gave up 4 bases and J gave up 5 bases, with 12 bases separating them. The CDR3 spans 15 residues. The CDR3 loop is CASSSRRADNSPLHF. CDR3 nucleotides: TGTGCCAGCAGCTCACGGAGGGCTGATAATTCACCCCTCCACTTT.

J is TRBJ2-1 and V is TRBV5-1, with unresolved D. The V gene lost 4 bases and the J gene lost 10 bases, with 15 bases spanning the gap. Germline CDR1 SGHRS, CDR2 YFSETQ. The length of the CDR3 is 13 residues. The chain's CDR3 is CASSPATVGEQFF. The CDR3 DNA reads TGCGCCAGCAGCCCTGCAACGGTCGGGGAGCAGTTCTTC. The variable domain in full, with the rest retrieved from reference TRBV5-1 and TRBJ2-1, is KAGVTQTPRYLIKTRGQQVTLSCSPISGHRSVSWYQQTPGQGLQFLFEYFSETQRNKGNFPGRFSGRQFSNSRSEMNVSTLELGDSALYLCASSPATVGEQFFGPGTRLTVL.

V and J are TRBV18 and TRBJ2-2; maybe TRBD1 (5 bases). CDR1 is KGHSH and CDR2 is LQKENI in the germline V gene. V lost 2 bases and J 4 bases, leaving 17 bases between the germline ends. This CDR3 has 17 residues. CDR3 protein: CASSPREGAAPTGELFF. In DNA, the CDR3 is TGTGCCAGCTCACCAAGGGAAGGGGCCGCCCCCACCGGGGAGCTGTTTTTT.

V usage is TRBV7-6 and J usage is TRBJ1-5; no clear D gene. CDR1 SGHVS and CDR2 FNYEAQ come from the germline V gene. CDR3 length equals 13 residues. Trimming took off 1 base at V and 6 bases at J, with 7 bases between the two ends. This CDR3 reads CASSLGAAQPQHF. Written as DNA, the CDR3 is TGTGCCAGCAGCTTAGGGGCTGCTCAGCCCCAGCATTTT.

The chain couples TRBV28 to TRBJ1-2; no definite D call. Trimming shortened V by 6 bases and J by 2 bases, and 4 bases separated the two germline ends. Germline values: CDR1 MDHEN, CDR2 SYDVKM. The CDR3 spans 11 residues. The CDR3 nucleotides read TGTGCCAGCAGGGAAAACTATGGCTACACCTTC. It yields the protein CASRENYGYTF.

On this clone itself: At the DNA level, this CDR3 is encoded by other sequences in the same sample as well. The CDR3 DNA follows: TGTGCCAGCAGTTACAACAGGGGAACCTACGAGCAGTACTTC. This encodes CASSYNRGTYEQYF. The chain combines TRBV6-5 with TRBJ2-7; TRBD1 aligns across 7 bases. J gave up 2 bases and V 2 bases, and 3 bases lay outside the gene matches. The CDR3 is made up of 14 amino acids. Germline V CDR1 and CDR2: MNHEY, SVGAGI.

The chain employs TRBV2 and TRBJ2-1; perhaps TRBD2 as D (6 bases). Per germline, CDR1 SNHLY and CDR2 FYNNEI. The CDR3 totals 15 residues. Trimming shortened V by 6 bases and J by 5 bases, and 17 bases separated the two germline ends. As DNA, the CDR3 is TGTGCCAGCAGAGAGGTCCCTAGCGCAAACAATGAGCAGTTCTTC. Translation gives CASREVPSANNEQFF.

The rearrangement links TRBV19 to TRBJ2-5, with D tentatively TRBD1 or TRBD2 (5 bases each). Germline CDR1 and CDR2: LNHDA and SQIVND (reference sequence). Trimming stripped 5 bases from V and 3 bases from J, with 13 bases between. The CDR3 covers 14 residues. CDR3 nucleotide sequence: TGTGCCAGTAGTTTAACCGGGGCTAAAGAGACCCAGTACTTC. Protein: CASSLTGAKETQYF. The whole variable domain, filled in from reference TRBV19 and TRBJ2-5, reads DGGITQSPKYLFRKEGQNVTLSCEQNLNHDAMYWYRQDPGQGLRLIYYSQIVNDFQKGDIAEGYSVSREKKESFPLTVTSAQKNPTAFYLCASSLTGAKETQYFGPGTRLLVL.

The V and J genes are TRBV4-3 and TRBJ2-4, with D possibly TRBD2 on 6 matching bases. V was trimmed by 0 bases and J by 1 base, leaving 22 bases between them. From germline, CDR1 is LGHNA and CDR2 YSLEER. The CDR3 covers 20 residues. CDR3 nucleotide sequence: TGCGCCAGCAGCCAAGATCATGGGACTCTTAACGGTGGTGCCAAAAACATTCAGTACTTC. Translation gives CASSQDHGTLNGGAKNIQYF.